These 10 T cell receptor beta chains share one sample of origin, sequenced in a study of early T cells in non-severe SARS-CoV-2 infection. TCRdb reprocessed the 5' RACE reads via MiXCR and lists one record per CDR3 protein. This table has 85,000 to 100,000 distinct CDR3 sequences, around 17% appearing once. Source material: whole blood. The receptors were sampled from an adult who was a healthcare worker with PCR-confirmed SARS-CoV-2 infection or an uninfected control (not recorded which).

This chain connects TRBV19 to TRBJ2-1, with 8 bases that match TRBD2. This CDR3 region has 19 residues. J gave up 0 bases and V 3 bases, and 13 bases lay outside the gene matches. Germline V gene lookup returns CDR1 LNHDA and CDR2 SQIVND (reference sequence). CDR3 region: CASSIGIFAGGYSYNEQFF. CDR3 nucleotides: TGTGCCAGTAGTATTGGTATTTTTGCGGGAGGATACTCCTACAATGAGCAGTTCTTC.

This clonotype appeared many times. The V and J genes are TRBV20-1 and TRBJ2-1, with TRBD2 identical over 10 bases. Trimming cost V 3 bases and J 8 bases; bases outside gene matches: 10. Germline V gives CDR1 DFQATT, CDR2 SNEGSKA (reference sequence). The CDR3 runs 15 residues. CDR3 loop: CSASRLAGEGDEQFF. CDR3 bases: TGCAGTGCTAGCCGCCTAGCGGGAGAAGGGGATGAGCAGTTCTTC.

The genes are TRBV27 and TRBJ2-3; 12 bases match TRBD2. This CDR3 comprises 15 residues. The V gene end was trimmed by 5 bases and the J gene end by 6 bases; junction bases not matched to a gene: 6. From germline, CDR1 is MNHEY and CDR2 SMNVEV (reference sequence). DNA for the CDR3: TGTGCCAGCAGTGCCCGACTAGCGGGGGAGGATACGCAGTATTTT. Its translation is CASSARLAGEDTQYF.

V is TRBV6-2 or TRBV6-3 and J is TRBJ1-2; D gene unclear. Deletions cut 2 bases from V and 5 bases from J, with 6 bases between. From germline, CDR1 is MNHEY and CDR2 SVGEGT. This CDR3 region has 12 residues. CDR3 bases: TGTGCCAGCAGTTACGCAGAGTATGGCTACACCTTC. It specifies CASSYAEYGYTF.

In this sample, this clonotype turned up a few times. The V and J genes are TRBV5-4 and TRBJ1-2; D is perhaps TRBD1 (6 bases). The germline CDR1 and CDR2 sequences are SGHNT and YYREEE (reference sequence). Trimming took off 2 bases at V and 4 bases at J, with 15 bases between the two ends. The CDR3 spans 15 residues. DNA of the CDR3: TGTGCCAGCAGCTTAGAACAGGGAAGAGGCTATGGCTACACCTTC. This gives the protein CASSLEQGRGYGYTF.

This clonotype turned up a few times. Written as DNA, the CDR3 is TGCAGTGCTAGAGATGAGGGGGGACCCAACTATGGCTACACCTTC. It encodes CSARDEGGPNYGYTF. This chain joins TRBV20-1 and TRBJ1-2; maybe TRBD1 (6 bases). Germline CDR1 is DFQATT and CDR2 is SNEGSKA (reference sequence). This CDR3 is 15 amino acids long. The ends were cut back, 0 bases at V and 2 bases at J, with 13 bases in the middle.

This clonotype has at least ten counts. The rearrangement links TRBV21-1 to TRBJ2-3; TRBD1 reflects the table's D call only, with no check against the DNA. TRBV21-1 corresponds to a pseudogene. The CDR3 spans 13 residues. CDR3 residues: CAAGRGGPDTQYF. The CDR3, as DNA: TGTGCCGCGGGACGGGGGGGCCCAGATACGCAGTATTTT.

This clonotype occurred a few times. The chain couples TRBV10-2 to TRBJ2-7, with 7 bases aligning to TRBD1. The germline CDR1 and CDR2 sequences are WSHSY and SAAADI. The CDR3 runs 13 residues. V dropped 3 bases and J dropped 2; count of bases not matched to a gene: 1. For the CDR3, the DNA is TGCGCCAGCAGTGACGGACAGGCCTACGAGCAGTACTTC. Its protein product is CASSDGQAYEQYF.

The V and J genes are TRBV27 and TRBJ2-7; D not resolved. V was trimmed by 3 bases and J by 4 bases, leaving 13 bases between them. The CDR3 loop spans 14 amino acids. The germline V gene has CDR1 MNHEY and CDR2 SMNVEV (reference sequence). CDR3 in amino acids: CASSFGVVPYEQYF. The CDR3 DNA follows: TGTGCCAGCAGTTTTGGGGTTGTGCCGTACGAGCAGTACTTC.

The J gene is TRBJ1-1, the V gene TRBV6-2 or TRBV6-3; a possible D gene is TRBD1 (5 bases). This CDR3 spans 12 amino acids. V lost 7 bases and J 1 base, leaving 7 bases between the germline ends. The germline CDR1 and CDR2 sequences are MNHEY and SVGEGT. CDR3 bases: TGTGCCAGCAAAAGGGGGAACACTGAAGCTTTCTTT. This sequence encodes CASKRGNTEAFF.